One sample yielded the 19 T cell receptor beta chains listed below, sequenced in a study of blood T cell repertoires in COVID-19. The method was immunoSEQ multiplex PCR; TCRdb's version includes in-frame clones alone and lacks a portion of them. This repertoire shows about 230,000 clones, 80% to 90% found once; its top ten account for around a sixth. Sequences were obtained from PBMCs or T cells enriched from blood (not recorded which). The receptors derive from a man between 18 and 35 years old who had recovered from COVID-19.

The gene calls are TRBV5-4 and TRBJ2-1, with 8 nucleotides matching TRBD2. J was trimmed by 6 bases and V by 5 bases; bases with no gene match: 10. Germline V CDR1 and CDR2: SGHNT, YYREEE (reference sequence). The CDR3 has 15 amino acids. For the CDR3, the DNA is TGTGCCAGCAGATTCAGCGGGAGCTTTGGCAATGAGCAGTTCTTC. It translates to CASRFSGSFGNEQFF.

This chain joins TRBV27 and TRBJ1-4, with a weak D call TRBD1 (6 bases). The CDR3 is 16 residues long. Germline-derived CDR1 and CDR2 are MNHEY and SMNVEV (reference sequence). Trimming cost V 6 bases and J 7 bases, with 21 bases left between them. CDR3: CASSPGKGGKGEKLFF. The CDR3 coding sequence is TGTGCCAGCAGCCCTGGAAAGGGGGGGAAGGGTGAAAAACTGTTTTTT.

This clone was counted a single time. CDR3 residues: CASRLASGGVEQYF. CDR3 nucleotide sequence: TGTGCAAGTCGCTTAGCCTCGGGGGGCGTCGAGCAGTACTTC. The chain combines TRBV12-2 with TRBJ2-7; the table gives TRBD2 as D, unverified against the DNA. TRBV12-2 is a pseudogene locus. This CDR3 contains 14 residues.

The chain couples TRBV3-1 (or the pseudogene TRBV3-2) to TRBJ2-5, with 10 nucleotides matching TRBD2. Unmatched junction bases numbered 8, after V lost 6 bases and J lost 4 bases. This CDR3 comprises 15 residues. Germline V gene data show CDR1 as LGHDT and CDR2 as YNNKEL (reference sequence). The CDR3 coding sequence is TGTGCCAGCAGTCATAGCGGGGGGCCGGGAGAGACCCAGTACTTC. Its translation is CASSHSGGPGETQYF.

The V and J genes are TRBV7-9 and TRBJ2-7; 7 bases agree with TRBD2. There are 14 residues in the CDR3. The germline gives CDR1 SEHNR, CDR2 FQNEAQ (reference sequence). J was trimmed by 5 bases and V by 4 bases; bases with no gene match: 8. CDR3: CASSSGRERDEQYF. The CDR3 DNA is TGTGCCAGCAGCTCCGGGCGGGAGAGGGACGAGCAGTACTTC.

The chain links TRBV6-5 to TRBJ1-3, with D unclear. The CDR3 extends over 15 amino acids. Trimming stripped 10 bases from V and 2 bases from J, with 18 bases between. Germline CDR1 is MNHEY and CDR2 is SVGAGI. The CDR3 coding sequence is TGTGCCACCACGCCGGTGGGAGGAACTGGAAACACCATATATTTT. Translated: CATTPVGGTGNTIYF.

V is TRBV20-1 and J is TRBJ2-1; tentative D call: TRBD2 (5 bases). This CDR3 has 10 amino acids. Germline-derived CDR1 and CDR2 are DFQATT and SNEGSKA (reference sequence). Trimming took 1 base from V and 13 from J, leaving 8 bases between them. The CDR3 here is CSARVTTQFF. CDR3 in DNA: TGCAGTGCTAGAGTGACTACCCAGTTCTTC.

V gene TRBV19 combines with J gene TRBJ1-1; maybe TRBD1 (5 bases). Per the germline V gene, CDR1 is LNHDA and CDR2 is SQIVND (reference sequence). The CDR3 length is 12 residues. V was cut by 6 bases and J by 5 bases, with 10 bases left in between. CDR3 protein: CASRQGGTEAFF. CDR3 DNA sequence: TGTGCCAGTAGGCAGGGCGGTACTGAAGCTTTCTTT.

CDR3 protein: CASSLSRGHLPAEAFF. CDR3 DNA sequence: TGTGCCAGCAGTTTATCGAGAGGACACCTGCCCGCTGAAGCTTTCTTT. The chain joins TRBV27 to TRBJ1-1, with a weak D call TRBD1 (5 bases). Deletions cut 0 bases from V and 6 bases from J, with 17 bases between. CDR3 length: 16 residues. Germline V lookup: CDR1 MNHEY, CDR2 SMNVEV (reference sequence).

The chain combines TRBV7-8 with TRBJ2-1; possibly TRBD2 for D (5 bases). Trimming cost V 1 base and J 7 bases, with 11 bases left between them. There are 14 residues in the CDR3. Germline assignment: CDR1 SGHVS and CDR2 FQNEAQ. CDR3 coding DNA: TGTGCCAGCAGCTTAGTGTATGGGAGTAATGAGCAGTTCTTC. It specifies CASSLVYGSNEQFF.

V is TRBV2 and J is TRBJ2-2, with D tentatively TRBD1 (6 bases). Trimming removed 9 bases from V and 10 bases from J, with 15 bases in between. Per germline, CDR1 SNHLY and CDR2 FYNNEI. There are 12 residues in the CDR3. Here the CDR3 DNA reads TGTGCCAGGAGGACAGCCGAGGCGGAGCTGTTTTTT. Translation: CARRTAEAELFF.

This clone was seen only once. This chain joins TRBV10-3 and TRBJ2-7; D is possibly TRBD1 (5 bases). The CDR3 extends over 13 amino acids. The germline CDR1 and CDR2 sequences are ENHRY and SYGVKD. V lost 10 bases to trimming and J lost 1 base, with 14 bases between them. CDR3 sequence reads: CATGPPGSYEQYF. The DNA for the CDR3 is TGTGCCACCGGCCCCCCAGGGTCCTACGAGCAGTACTTC.

A single count supports this clone. The chain's CDR3 is CASSQDRLNTEAFF. CDR3 nucleotides: TGTGCCAGCAGCCAAGATCGTTTGAACACTGAAGCTTTCTTT. The chain is built from TRBV14 and TRBJ1-1; no reliable D call. Germline assignment: CDR1 SGHDN and CDR2 FVKESK. V was shortened by 0 bases and J by 0 bases, with 5 bases between the two germline ends. CDR3 length: 14 amino acids.

This clone was observed once. The V gene is TRBV29-1, the J gene TRBJ2-5, with 8 bases fitting TRBD1. The CDR3 runs 12 residues. V lost 8 bases and J lost 4; bases outside the gene matches: 6. Germline CDR1 SQVTM, CDR2 ANQGSEA. The CDR3 DNA follows: TGCAGCTACAGAACAGGGGGAGAGACCCAGTACTTC. Translation gives CSYRTGGETQYF.

This clone was counted a few times. The genes are TRBV4-2 and TRBJ1-6; tentative D call: TRBD1 (5 bases). V shed 1 base and J shed 10 bases, with 11 bases lying between them. CDR3 size: 14 residues. The germline V gene encodes CDR1 LGHNA and CDR2 YNFKEQ. The CDR3 protein is CASSQVGERSPLHF. Here the CDR3 DNA reads TGTGCCAGCAGCCAAGTAGGGGAACGGTCACCCCTCCACTTT.

The chain is built from TRBV2 and TRBJ1-5; no firm D call. The CDR3 runs 13 residues. Germline loops: CDR1 SNHLY, CDR2 FYNNEI. V was clipped by 0 bases and J by 10 bases, with 10 bases between them. CDR3: CASSEAIGFPQHF. CDR3 nucleotides: TGTGCCAGCAGTGAAGCTATCGGTTTTCCCCAGCATTTT.

V gene TRBV19 combines with J gene TRBJ1-6; D gene ambiguous. V gave up 8 bases and J gave up 6 bases, with 17 bases separating them. The CDR3 runs to 15 residues. Germline CDR1 reads LNHDA; CDR2 reads SQIVND (reference sequence). The CDR3 DNA follows: TGTGCCAGTTCAGGAGGGCTCACTTTTAATTCACCCCTCCACTTT. Its protein is CASSGGLTFNSPLHF. The whole variable domain, filled in from reference TRBV19 and TRBJ1-6, reads DGGITQSPKYLFRKEGQNVTLSCEQNLNHDAMYWYRQDPGQGLRLIYYSQIVNDFQKGDIAEGYSVSREKKESFPLTVTSAQKNPTAFYLCASSGGLTFNSPLHFGNGTRLTVT.

The chain recombines TRBV4-1 with TRBJ2-3; 10 positions agree with TRBD2. The V segment lost 6 bases and the J segment 3 bases; nucleotides outside the gene matches: 6. The CDR3 sequence is 15 residues long. Germline assignment: CDR1 MGHRA and CDR2 YSYEKL. The CDR3 loop is CASSLAGEFTDTQYF. Written as DNA, the CDR3 is TGCGCCAGCAGTCTAGCGGGGGAATTTACAGATACGCAGTATTTT.

V usage is TRBV21-1 and J usage is TRBJ2-7; TRBD2, the table's D call, lacks a check against the DNA. TRBV21-1 is reported as a pseudogene. The CDR3 runs 13 residues. The CDR3 sequence: CARVKRGNYEQYF. CDR3 DNA: TGTGCCAGAGTCAAGCGGGGGAATTACGAGCAGTACTTC.